The source of this TCR beta chain is a study of T cell responses to AZD1222 COVID-19 vaccine. Overall study results and limits: Seropositive status at baseline applied to only five or six AZD1222 recipients.

TCRdb's table, derived via immunoSEQ multiplex PCR, lists solely in-frame clones and lacks some. Among 150,000 to 200,000 clones listed, roughly nine tenths were seen once. CDR1 and CDR2 from the germline V gene are SEHNR and FQNEAQ (reference sequence). V dropped 1 base and J dropped 5; count of bases not matched to a gene: 12. This CDR3 comprises 18 residues. Of note for this clone: Its cognate antigen is unknown.

The chain has TRBV7-9 and TRBJ1-5, with 9 bases aligning to TRBD1. The material was peripheral blood, obtained on day 0 of AZD1222 vaccination. The TCR was taken from an adult in good health. The CDR3 bases are TGTGCCAGCAGCTTAGGAGTTTACAGGGGGCGCCCCGATCAGCCCCAGCATTTT. This codes for CASSLGVYRGRPDQPQHF.